The clone carrying this T cell receptor beta chain was seen more than once but under ten times. This record belongs to a study of blood T cells in healthy people across ages. Next came a second PCR, run for roughly 6 to 11 cycles, which used a sample-barcoded 5' primer along with a J-beta primer mix. MiXCR was run by TCRdb on the 5' RACE reads, yielding one entry per CDR3 protein. The sample contains fewer than 800,000 distinct CDR3 sequences, around a fifth of which appear only once. The clonotype was recovered from a man aged 70 or older in good health. Sequencing was carried out using blood.

DNA of the CDR3: TGCGCCAGCAGCAGACGGGACAGGGCGGATGGCTACACCTTC. Translating gives CASSRRDRADGYTF. This chain connects TRBV5-1 to TRBJ1-2, with TRBD1 matching over 9 bases. Per germline, CDR1 SGHRS and CDR2 YFSETQ. This CDR3 has 14 amino acids. V lost 4 bases, J lost 6 bases, and 7 bases stayed unmatched.